These T cell receptor beta chains were read from a single sample in a study of T-cell reconstitution after alpha-beta-depleted transplantation in children. Each CDR3 protein gets one entry after TCRdb re-called the PCR reads with MiXCR. The table includes fewer than 700,000 distinct CDR3 sequences, roughly 13% detected once. The sequenced sample was PBMCs, mostly from graft donor cells, obtained 360 days after TCRalphabeta/CD19-depleted stem cell transplant. The receptors were sampled from a male patient under 18 who had a stem cell transplant for acute myeloid leukemia, so the T cells may come from the graft donor. Each CDR3 is given with its conserved first and last residue. Each record gives: D gene, V gene, CDR3 protein. The D gene is left open where the match is weak.

d_gene: NA
v_gene: TRBV20-1
CDR3aa: CSARMTGFLWGQYF

d_gene: TRBD2
v_gene: TRBV4-3
CDR3aa: CASSQDPTSGSNEQFF

d_gene: TRBD2
v_gene: TRBV20-1
CDR3aa: CSAPRGGRSDEQYF

d_gene: TRBD1
v_gene: TRBV5-6
CDR3aa: CASSSDRGVYNSPLHF

d_gene: TRBD1
v_gene: TRBV7-2
CDR3aa: CASSLIPTGGLEETQYF

d_gene: TRBD2
v_gene: TRBV4-2
CDR3aa: CASSQNSGSSYEQYF

d_gene: NA
v_gene: TRBV30
CDR3aa: CAWSEGNTEAFF

d_gene: TRBD1
v_gene: TRBV20-1
CDR3aa: CSAGVTGEETQYF

d_gene: NA
v_gene: TRBV28
CDR3aa: CATDDYHYTDTQYF

d_gene: NA
v_gene: TRBV10-3
CDR3aa: CAISGSGSKTQYF

d_gene: TRBD1
v_gene: TRBV9
CDR3aa: CASSRGKGANPGQFF

d_gene: NA
v_gene: TRBV11-1
CDR3aa: CASSITSGTSYEQYF

d_gene: NA
v_gene: TRBV5-1
CDR3aa: CASSFASRNEQFF

d_gene: NA
v_gene: TRBV2
CDR3aa: CASSEVVSNQPQHF

d_gene: NA
v_gene: TRBV7-8
CDR3aa: CASSLSWGISTGELFF

d_gene: TRBD1
v_gene: TRBV28
CDR3aa: CASSSRQGFTGELFF